The 27 T cell receptor beta chains in this list originate from one sample, sequenced in a study of blood T cell repertoires in COVID-19. Repertoires were generated with immunoSEQ multiplex PCR, while TCRdb's copy carries only in-frame clones and drops some. The sample holds about 160,000 clones, 85% seen once. Sequenced: peripheral blood. The receptors shown here come from a human donor with acute or convalescent COVID-19. The donor label of this sample is uncertain.

The V gene is TRBV30, the J gene TRBJ1-2; D unresolved. Trimming took 5 bases from V and 1 from J, leaving 8 bases between them. Per germline, CDR1 GTSNPN and CDR2 SVGIG (reference sequence). The CDR3 spans 12 residues. The CDR3 DNA reads as TGTGCCTGGTCGGTAGTTAACTATGGCTACACCTTC. It is translated as CAWSVVNYGYTF.

This chain links TRBV3-1 (or the pseudogene TRBV3-2) with TRBJ2-7, with D hard to call. This CDR3 is 12 amino acids long. Per the germline V gene, CDR1 is LGHDT and CDR2 is YNNKEL (reference sequence). With 4 bases removed from V and 3 bases from J, the gap between germline ends came to 7 bases. The CDR3 DNA reads TGTGCCAGCAGCCGTTGGAGCTACGAGCAGTACTTC. This codes for CASSRWSYEQYF.

This rearrangement joins TRBV5-1 to TRBJ1-2; no clear D gene. The CDR3 covers 12 residues. Germline V gene sequence: CDR1 SGHRS, CDR2 YFSETQ. Trimming shortened V by 7 bases and J by 7 bases, and 14 bases separated the two germline ends. The CDR3: CASSPDGVGYTF. The CDR3 nucleotides are TGCGCCAGCTCTCCGGACGGGGTTGGCTACACCTTC.

This clone was observed a handful of times. The chain couples TRBV6-5 to TRBJ1-5; 7 bases are shared with TRBD1. The V and J ends lost 0 bases and 4 bases, in that order; junction bases with no gene match: 3. CDR3 length equals 15 residues. Germline lookup yields CDR1 MNHEY and CDR2 SVGAGI. The CDR3 reads CASSYSQGSNQPQHF. The DNA for the CDR3 is TGTGCCAGCAGTTACTCACAGGGGAGTAATCAGCCCCAGCATTTT.

This clone was seen only a few times. The chain has TRBV14 and TRBJ2-1; a possible D gene is TRBD2 (5 bases). The germline V gene encodes CDR1 SGHDN and CDR2 FVKESK. The CDR3 totals 15 residues. Deletions cut 1 base from V and 9 bases from J, with 16 bases between. The CDR3 sequence: CASSQVRLLISEQFF. For the CDR3, the DNA is TGTGCCAGCAGCCAAGTAAGACTATTGATCTCTGAGCAGTTCTTC.

The gene calls are TRBV3-1 (or the pseudogene TRBV3-2) and TRBJ2-1; D may be TRBD1 (6 bases). Looked up from germline, CDR1 is LGHDT and CDR2 is YNNKEL (reference sequence). This CDR3 is 17 amino acids long. The germline V and J ends were trimmed by 0 bases and 4 bases, with 16 bases remaining between them. The CDR3 loop reads CASSQEDTGNGYNEQFF. DNA of the CDR3: TGTGCCAGCAGCCAAGAGGACACAGGGAATGGATACAATGAGCAGTTCTTC.

The CDR3 DNA follows: TGTGCCTGGACTACGGACTCGAGGGGGGCTTTCTTT. It encodes CAWTTDSRGAFF. The chain carries TRBV30 and TRBJ1-1, with D possibly TRBD1 on 6 matching bases. The CDR3 is 12 residues long. Trimming cost V 4 bases and J 11 bases, with 17 bases left between them. Germline V gene data show CDR1 as GTSNPN and CDR2 as SVGIG (reference sequence).

This chain joins TRBV4-2 and TRBJ1-2; 7 bases are shared with TRBD1. The germline gives CDR1 LGHNA, CDR2 YNFKEQ. The CDR3 is 14 amino acids. The V segment lost 4 bases and the J segment 6 bases; nucleotides outside the gene matches: 8. The CDR3: CASSRIQGTDGYTF. CDR3 bases: TGTGCCAGCAGCCGCATACAGGGGACTGATGGCTACACCTTC.

This clone was counted between two and nine times. V usage is TRBV15 and J usage is TRBJ2-7, with 7 nucleotides matching TRBD1. Unmatched junction bases numbered 2, after V lost 0 bases and J lost 3 bases. This CDR3 is built from 14 residues. The germline V gene encodes CDR1 LNHNV and CDR2 YYDKDF (reference sequence). Written as DNA, the CDR3 is TGTGCCACCAGCAGAGAGGCAGGGGGCTACGAGCAGTACTTC. This translates into CATSREAGGYEQYF.

J is TRBJ1-5 and V is TRBV4-2; D is unresolved. V dropped 0 bases and J dropped 2 bases, with 8 bases sitting between them. The CDR3 sequence is 15 residues long. Per germline, CDR1 LGHNA and CDR2 YNFKEQ. In DNA form, the CDR3 reads TGTGCCAGCAGCCAAGATTACACAGGCAATCAGCCCCAGCATTTT. Encoded protein: CASSQDYTGNQPQHF.

V gene TRBV27 combines with J gene TRBJ1-5; 8 bases agree with TRBD1. V lost 6 bases to trimming and J lost 7 bases; unmatched junction nucleotides: 8. Germline CDR1 MNHEY, CDR2 SMNVEV (reference sequence). This CDR3 region has 14 residues. For the CDR3, the DNA is TGTGCCAGCAGACAGGGGGGGGCCGTCCAGCCCCAGCATTTT. Translation: CASRQGGAVQPQHF.

The chain uses TRBV19 and TRBJ1-6, with 8 positions matching TRBD1. The junction had 6 bases not matched to a gene; V was cut back by 3 bases and J by 8 bases. CDR1 is LNHDA and CDR2 is SQIVND in the germline V gene (reference sequence). CDR3 length equals 15 residues. CDR3 DNA: TGTGCCAGTAGTATGGGACAGGTCGGTCATTCACCCCTCCACTTT. Its translation: CASSMGQVGHSPLHF.

This clone was seen just once. CDR3 residues: CASSHGTGSQPQHF. The DNA of the CDR3 is TGCGCCAGCAGCCACGGGACAGGGAGTCAGCCCCAGCATTTT. The V gene is TRBV4-3, the J gene TRBJ1-5; 9 positions agree with TRBD1. This CDR3 is 14 amino acids long. In germline, CDR1 is LGHNA, CDR2 YSLEER. Unmatched junction bases numbered 3, after V lost 3 bases and J lost 6 bases.

This clone was picked up one time. J is TRBJ2-1 and V is TRBV7-8, with 12 bases matching TRBD2. The V gene's germline CDR1 is SGHVS and CDR2 FQNEAQ. This CDR3 contains 18 residues. Trimming cost V 2 bases and J 3 bases; bases outside gene matches: 8. CDR3 residues: CASSLKLGLAGIYNEQFF. The CDR3 nucleotides are TGTGCCAGCAGCTTAAAACTCGGACTAGCGGGAATCTACAATGAGCAGTTCTTC.

The chain links TRBV20-1 to TRBJ1-2, with D hard to call. Germline V gene sequence: CDR1 DFQATT, CDR2 SNEGSKA (reference sequence). This CDR3 contains 13 residues. Between the trimmed V and J ends, which lost 3 bases and 0 bases, there was a span of 8 bases. The CDR3 nucleotides read TGCAGTGCTAGTATGGCAGCTAACTATGGCTACACCTTC. Translation: CSASMAANYGYTF.

V is TRBV2 and J is TRBJ1-3; weak D call: TRBD1 (6 bases). The V gene lost 4 bases and the J gene lost 2 bases, with 9 bases spanning the gap. The germline V gene has CDR1 SNHLY and CDR2 FYNNEI. The CDR3 totals 14 residues. As DNA, the CDR3 is TGTGCCAGCAGTGGCAGACAGGCTGGAAACACCATATATTTT. Amino acid sequence: CASSGRQAGNTIYF.

The chain links TRBV7-2 to TRBJ2-3; TRBD2 might be the D (6 bases). V gave up 5 bases and J gave up 5 bases, with 20 bases separating them. Germline V lookup: CDR1 SGHTA, CDR2 FQGNSA. The CDR3 runs 16 residues. The CDR3 spells CASSLRDSYSIDTQYF. The CDR3 nucleotides are TGTGCCAGCAGCCTCCGGGACTCATACTCAATAGATACGCAGTATTTT.

V and J are TRBV3-1 (or the pseudogene TRBV3-2) and TRBJ1-1, with D uncertain. Trimming stripped 3 bases from V and 0 bases from J, with 5 bases between. This CDR3 has 13 residues. Germline V gene lookup returns CDR1 LGHDT and CDR2 YNNKEL (reference sequence). In nucleotides, the CDR3 is TGTGCCAGCAGCCATCGCGTGAACACTGAAGCTTTCTTT. It specifies CASSHRVNTEAFF.

CDR3 protein: CASAGGRNTEAFF. The CDR3 DNA reads TGTGCCAGCGCCGGGGGAAGGAACACTGAAGCTTTCTTT. The chain links TRBV7-8 to TRBJ1-1, with D possibly being TRBD1 (5 bases). V lost 8 bases, J lost 1 base, and 11 bases lay in between. Per the germline V gene, CDR1 is SGHVS and CDR2 is FQNEAQ. CDR3 size: 13 residues. Full variable domain (outside the CDR3, taken from reference TRBV7-8 and TRBJ1-1): GAGVSQSPRYKVAKRGQDVALRCDPISGHVSLFWYQQALGQGPEFLTYFQNEAQLDKSGLPSDRFFAERPEGSVSTLKIQRTQQEDSAVYLCASAGGRNTEAFFGQGTRLTVV.

The J gene is TRBJ1-2, the V gene TRBV2; D ambiguous. The length of the CDR3 is 13 residues. The V end lost 8 bases, the J end lost 5 bases, and 15 bases lay between the germline ends. CDR1 and CDR2 from the germline V gene are SNHLY and FYNNEI. CDR3 amino acids: CASGGRERYGYTF. In DNA, the CDR3 is TGTGCCAGCGGCGGCCGGGAGAGGTATGGCTACACCTTC.

CDR3 in amino acids: CASSLEGTRNTIYF. CDR3 nucleotides: TGTGCCAGCAGCTTGGAGGGGACTAGGAACACCATATATTTT. The chain carries TRBV5-4 and TRBJ1-3; TRBD1 might be the D (5 bases). Trimming left V 0 bases short and J 7 bases short, with 11 bases between. The CDR3 consists of 14 residues. The germline V gene encodes CDR1 SGHNT and CDR2 YYREEE (reference sequence).

J is TRBJ2-1 and V is TRBV10-3; the D gene is possibly TRBD1 (5 bases). CDR1 is ENHRY, CDR2 SYGVKD, per germline. There are 12 residues in the CDR3. Trimming took 3 bases from V and 9 from J, leaving 9 bases between them. The CDR3 region is CAISDRAVEQFF. DNA for the CDR3: TGTGCCATCAGTGACAGGGCAGTTGAGCAGTTCTTC.

The J gene is TRBJ1-6, the V gene TRBV4-1, with D perhaps matching TRBD1 (5 bases). Trimming pared 4 bases from V and 5 bases from J, leaving 12 bases between. The germline CDR1 and CDR2 sequences are MGHRA and YSYEKL. CDR3 length: 15 residues. The CDR3 DNA reads TGCGCCAGCAGCCGTCAGGGTAGGGATAATTCACCCCTCCACTTT. Amino acid sequence: CASSRQGRDNSPLHF.

The chain combines TRBV10-1 with TRBJ2-7, with 7 bases that match TRBD2. The CDR3 length is 13 residues. Germline loops: CDR1 WNHNN, CDR2 SYGVQD (reference sequence). The V and J ends lost 4 bases and 7 bases, in that order; junction bases with no gene match: 7. The CDR3 sequence is CASSVERRGEQYF. The CDR3 nucleotides read TGCGCCAGCAGTGTTGAGCGGCGGGGGGAGCAGTACTTC.

This rearrangement joins TRBV7-8 to TRBJ1-4; a weak D match, TRBD1 (6 bases). Trimming left V 7 bases short and J 3 bases short, with 12 bases between. The CDR3 length is 14 residues. Germline V gene data show CDR1 as SGHVS and CDR2 as FQNEAQ. The chain's CDR3 is CASTRTASNEKLFF. The CDR3, as DNA: TGTGCCAGCACCCGGACAGCTTCTAATGAAAAACTGTTTTTT.

This rearrangement joins TRBV3-1 (or the pseudogene TRBV3-2) to TRBJ1-5; TRBD1 matches 8 bases. Germline CDR1 is LGHDT and CDR2 is YNNKEL (reference sequence). The CDR3 loop spans 15 amino acids. With 2 bases clipped from V and 7 bases from J, the junction kept 7 bases outside the gene matches. CDR3 loop: CASSQQDRGEQPQHF. In nucleotides, the CDR3 is TGTGCCAGCAGCCAACAAGACAGGGGCGAACAGCCCCAGCATTTT.

The J gene is TRBJ1-6, the V gene TRBV11-1, with D unresolved. The CDR3 is 15 amino acids. Germline V CDR1 and CDR2: SGHAT, FQDESV (reference sequence). V lost 4 bases, J lost 9 bases, and 16 bases lay in between. The chain's CDR3 is CASSSQNTPRSPLHF. The CDR3 DNA follows: TGTGCCAGCAGCTCACAAAATACCCCTCGTTCACCCCTCCACTTT.